This T cell receptor beta chain stems from a study of blood T cell repertoires in COVID-19. Original methodology: Amplified reference gene primers provided the basis for estimating nucleated cell counts. Clones were read by immunoSEQ multiplex PCR, and TCRdb kept only the in-frame ones, dropping some. V and J calls and clone size are as listed in that table; D and trimming were resolved from the DNA. The sample lists 120,000 to 150,000 clones; around 86% were seen once. CDR1 SGHRS and CDR2 YFSETQ come from the germline V gene. The trim removed 4 bases at V and 0 bases at J, leaving 5 bases unmatched. The CDR3 contains 17 residues.

This chain uses TRBV5-1 with TRBJ2-1, with 12 positions matching TRBD2. This receptor was obtained from a man between 45 and 60 years old who had recovered from COVID-19. Input material: peripheral blood. The CDR3 DNA reads TGCGCCAGCAGCGAAACTAGCGGGGGGCTCTCCTACAATGAGCAGTTCTTC. Translated: CASSETSGGLSYNEQFF.